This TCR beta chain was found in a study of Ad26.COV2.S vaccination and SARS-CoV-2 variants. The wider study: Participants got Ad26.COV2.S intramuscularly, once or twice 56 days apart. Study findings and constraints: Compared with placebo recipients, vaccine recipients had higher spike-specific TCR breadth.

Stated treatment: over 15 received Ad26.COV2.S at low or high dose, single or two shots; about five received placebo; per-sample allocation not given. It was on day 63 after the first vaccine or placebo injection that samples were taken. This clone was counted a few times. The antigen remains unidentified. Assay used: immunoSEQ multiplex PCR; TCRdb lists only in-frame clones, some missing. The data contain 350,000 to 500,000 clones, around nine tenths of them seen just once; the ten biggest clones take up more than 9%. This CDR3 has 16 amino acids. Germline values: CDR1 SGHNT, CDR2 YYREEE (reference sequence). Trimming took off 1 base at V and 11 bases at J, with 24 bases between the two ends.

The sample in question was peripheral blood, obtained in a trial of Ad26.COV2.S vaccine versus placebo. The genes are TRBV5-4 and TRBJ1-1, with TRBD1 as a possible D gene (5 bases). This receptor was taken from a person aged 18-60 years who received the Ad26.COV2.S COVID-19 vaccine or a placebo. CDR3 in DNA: TGTGCCAGCAGCTTGCAAGGGGCGAGAATGTCCTTTGGGGCTTTCTTT. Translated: CASSLQGARMSFGAFF.